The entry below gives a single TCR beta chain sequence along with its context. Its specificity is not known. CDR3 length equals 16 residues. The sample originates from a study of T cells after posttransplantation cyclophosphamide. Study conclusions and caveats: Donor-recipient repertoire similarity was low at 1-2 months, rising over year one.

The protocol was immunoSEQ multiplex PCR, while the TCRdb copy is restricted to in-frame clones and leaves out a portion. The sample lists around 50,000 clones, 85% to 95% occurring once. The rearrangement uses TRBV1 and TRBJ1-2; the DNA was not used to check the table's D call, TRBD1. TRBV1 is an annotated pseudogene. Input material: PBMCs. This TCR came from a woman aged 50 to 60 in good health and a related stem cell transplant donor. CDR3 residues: CTSSQSLWCKLGGYTF. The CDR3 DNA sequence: TGCACCAGCAGCCAATCCCTCTGGTGCAAGTTGGGCGGCTACACCTTC.